This T cell receptor beta chain was identified in a study of graft-versus-host responses after intestinal transplantation. In the study overall: Every recipient underwent anti-thymocyte globulin induction, then tacrolimus and steroids for roughly three years. Findings and limits, study-wide: The study found high graft-versus-host to host-versus-graft clonal ratios in allografts of patients with graft-donor T cell macrochimerism. GvH clones detected in recipient marrow included some appearing first in ileum or blood. Early after transplant, HvG declines were associated with peak levels of circulating GvH clones.

Germline V gives CDR1 LNHDA, CDR2 SQIVND (reference sequence). Trimming at V came to 2 bases and at J to 4 bases, leaving 8 bases not matched to a gene. This CDR3 region has 16 residues. As for this clone: What it recognizes is unknown.

Sequenced by immunoSEQ multiplex PCR; TCRdb stores in-frame clones only, minus some. Among 21,000 or so clones, approximately 92% were seen once, and the ten largest hold about 5.1%. V is TRBV19 and J is TRBJ2-3; 8 nucleotides agree with TRBD2. This specimen consisted of PBMCs, obtained about 69 days after intestinal transplantation. The TCR sequence derives from a human patient who received an intestinal transplant, so some T cells may come from the graft donor. CDR3 residues: CASSIRWRGEPDTQYF. The CDR3 coding sequence is TGTGCCAGTAGTATAAGGTGGCGGGGGGAGCCAGATACGCAGTATTTT.